The following is a T cell receptor (beta chain) sequence with its context. This record belongs to a study of cytomegalovirus exposure and HLA in healthy donors. For the study at large: Unique TCRs from HLA-typed donors, 70 million to 100 million of them, were held in an early data release.

Use of 60 Vbeta and 13 Jbeta primers characterized the PCR. The method was immunoSEQ multiplex PCR; TCRdb's version includes in-frame clones alone and lacks a portion of them. The sample records 95,000 to 100,000 clones, 75% being singletons. The source of this sequence is a man over 45 in good health and CMV-seronegative. Sequencing used PBMCs.

CDR3 in DNA: TGTGCCTGGAGGGGCATATCTAGCACAGATACGCAGTATTTT. Protein product: CAWRGISSTDTQYF. V and J are TRBV30 and TRBJ2-3, with no clear D. The CDR3 totals 14 residues. The germline V and J ends were trimmed by 3 bases and 0 bases, with 10 bases remaining between them. The germline gives CDR1 GTSNPN, CDR2 SVGIG (reference sequence). Drawing the rest from reference TRBV30 and TRBJ2-3, the complete variable domain is SQTIHQWPATLVQPVGSPLSLECTVEGTSNPNLYWYRQAAGRGLQLLFYSVGIGQISSEVPQNLSASRPQDRQFILSSKKLLLSDSGFYLCAWRGISSTDTQYFGPGTRLTVL.